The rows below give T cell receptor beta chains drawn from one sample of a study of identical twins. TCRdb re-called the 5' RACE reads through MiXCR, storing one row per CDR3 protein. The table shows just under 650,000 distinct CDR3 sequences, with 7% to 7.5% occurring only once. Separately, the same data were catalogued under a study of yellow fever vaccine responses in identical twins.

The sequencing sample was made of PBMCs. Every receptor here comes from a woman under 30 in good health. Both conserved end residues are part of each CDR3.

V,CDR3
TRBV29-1,CSVEGGQGDDDTGELFF
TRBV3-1,CASSQETTGLNQPQHF
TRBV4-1,CASSHGLAGGPAYNEQFF
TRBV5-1,CASSPAGAGSSYNEQFF
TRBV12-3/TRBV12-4,CASRPSGVRRHTEAFF
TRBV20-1,CSAVGGESSYNEQFF
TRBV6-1,CASSEYGYEAFF
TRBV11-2,CASNLGPGTDTQYF
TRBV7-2,CASSARVSETYGYTF
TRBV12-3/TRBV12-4,CASSAGWGNQPQHF
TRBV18,CASSSLGVAVSQETQYF
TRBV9,CASSARLAGAYNEQFF
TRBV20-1,CSASRGTHTNTEAFF
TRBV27,CASSSGLAGGTGELFF
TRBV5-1,CASSLVGSGTTYEQYF
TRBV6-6,CASSTVLNTEAFF
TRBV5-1,CASSWIAGDATQYF
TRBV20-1,CSAARTGTNTEAFF
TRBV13,CASSLYVGGEGTDTQYF
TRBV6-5,CASSYWGPWLYNEQFF
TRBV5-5,CASKVAGGGAYEQYF
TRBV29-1,CSVEDFEVGTKHADTQYF
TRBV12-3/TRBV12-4,CASGEQGFYGYTF
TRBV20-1,CRGSGQNTEAFF
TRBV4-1,CASSQVLGPLPGPISGNTIYF
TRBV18,CASSPNRYYGYTF
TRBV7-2,CASSQGQGNYNEQFF
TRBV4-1,CASSQEESGTSGAYQETQYF
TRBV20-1,CSAPGLAISTDTQYF
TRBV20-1,CSASPGQGAYEQYF
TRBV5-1,CASSLEWAASGANVLTF
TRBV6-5,CASSSHRESYEQYF
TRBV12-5,CASGWGTGIGEQFF
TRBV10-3,CAISGGLTSGRHSYNEQFF
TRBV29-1,CSVEGQGPSYEQYF
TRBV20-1,CSAAPGDRGEKLFF
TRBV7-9,CASSLPGSVTGELFF
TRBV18,CASCPRLASYNEQFF
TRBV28,CASRGPVLAGSYNEQFF
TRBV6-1,CASIRVSGANVLTF
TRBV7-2,CASSTHSGTGGYTF
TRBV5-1,CASSHTGTGANVLTF
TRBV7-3,CASSLTLGGSTDTQYF
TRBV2,CASSGSQGATDTQYF
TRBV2,CASSAGTGINSPLHF
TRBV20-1,CSARDVGETQYF
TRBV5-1,CASRRTSGPTGELFF
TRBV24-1,CATSEPDRDYEQFF
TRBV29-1,CSVESTGGLGYTF
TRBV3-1,CASSQDSGGNTEAFF
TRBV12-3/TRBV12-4,CASWPGLAAQSSYNEQFF
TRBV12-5,CACGGGDRIGTEAFF
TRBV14,CASSPQTSGRTGDTQYF
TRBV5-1,CASSLGSEGMNTEAFF
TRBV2,CASTLNNSPLHF